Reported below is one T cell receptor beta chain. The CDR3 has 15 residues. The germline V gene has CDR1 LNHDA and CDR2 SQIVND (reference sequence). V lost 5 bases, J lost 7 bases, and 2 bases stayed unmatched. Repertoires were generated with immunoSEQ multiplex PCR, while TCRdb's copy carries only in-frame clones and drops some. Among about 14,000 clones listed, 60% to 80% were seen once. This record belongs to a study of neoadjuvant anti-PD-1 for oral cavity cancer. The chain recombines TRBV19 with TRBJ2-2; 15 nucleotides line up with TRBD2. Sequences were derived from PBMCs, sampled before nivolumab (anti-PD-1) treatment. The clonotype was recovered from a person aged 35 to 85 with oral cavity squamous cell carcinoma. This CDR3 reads CASSGTSGGFGELFF. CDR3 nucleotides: TGTGCCAGTAGTGGGACTAGCGGGGGGTTCGGGGAGCTGTTTTTT.